The 18 T cell receptor beta chains in this list originate from one sample, sequenced in a study of human CD8 memory T cell subsets. Production of TCR beta libraries used UMI-labeled 5' RACE as the method. TCRdb reprocessed the 5' RACE reads and keeps a single row for each CDR3 protein, giving no DNA. Its table lists roughly 18,000 distinct CDR3 sequences. The specimen sequenced was CD8+ T cells from PBMCs. These receptors were collected from a human donor in good health.

The CDR3 region is CASSRPLQLAGGSSYNEQFF. V gene TRBV4-1 combines with J gene TRBJ2-1; checking the TCRdb D call of TRBD2 is not possible without DNA. Germline V lookup: CDR1 MGHRA, CDR2 YSYEKL. The CDR3 has 20 amino acids.

The gene calls are TRBV27 and TRBJ1-2; the TCRdb call, TRBD1, lacks DNA for checking. CDR3 length equals 15 residues. Germline V gene data show CDR1 as MNHEY and CDR2 as SMNVEV (reference sequence). CDR3 loop: CASSSPDGTNYGYTF.

The chain carries TRBV27 and TRBJ2-7; the TCRdb call, TRBD2, lacks DNA for checking. CDR1 and CDR2 from the germline V gene are MNHEY and SMNVEV (reference sequence). The CDR3 has 15 residues. The CDR3 sequence: CASSFTGSSAYEQYF.

The chain is built from TRBV9 and TRBJ2-1; the TCRdb call, TRBD2, lacks DNA for checking. The CDR3 loop spans 16 amino acids. Germline CDR1 reads SGDLS; CDR2 reads YYNGEE. This CDR3 is CASSVGNSGTSKKEFF. Filled out from reference TRBV9 and TRBJ2-1, the complete variable domain reads DSGVTQTPKHLITATGQRVTLRCSPRSGDLSVYWYQQSLDQGLQFLIQYYNGEERAKGNILERFSAQQFPDLHSELNLSSLELGDSALYFCASSVGNSGTSKKEFFGPGTRLTVL.

The chain has TRBV29-1 and TRBJ2-5; TCRdb names TRBD2, which stays unverified in the absence of DNA. Germline CDR1 and CDR2: SQVTM and ANQGSEA. CDR3 length: 15 residues. CDR3 protein: CSVEDGLSPKGTQYF.

The V and J genes are TRBV30 and TRBJ1-1. CDR1 is GTSNPN, CDR2 SVGIG, per germline (reference sequence). The CDR3 runs to 15 residues. The CDR3: CAWSVEPMRYTEAFF.

The rearrangement uses TRBV23-1 and TRBJ2-1. TRBV23-1 is annotated as an ORF whose role is uncertain. This CDR3 is 15 amino acids long. CDR3 amino acids: CASSHLITYRYEQFF.

The chain combines TRBV7-6 with TRBJ2-1; no DNA is available, so the TRBD2 call from TCRdb remains unchecked. The CDR3 length is 17 residues. Germline assignment: CDR1 SGHVS and CDR2 FNYEAQ. CDR3 region: CASSFRPTSNTGNEQFF.

The chain links TRBV24-1 to TRBJ2-3; the D call of TRBD1 rests on TCRdb alone, since no DNA is present to check it. The CDR3 loop spans 15 amino acids. Germline values: CDR1 KGHDR, CDR2 SFDVKD. CDR3 in amino acids: CATSDLTGGGDTQYF.

The rearrangement joins TRBV10-3 to TRBJ2-3; TCRdb picks TRBD1, but there is no DNA to check that call. Germline-derived CDR1 and CDR2 are ENHRY and SYGVKD. CDR3 size: 14 residues. The chain's CDR3 is CAISATGLADTQYF.

The chain combines TRBV7-8 with TRBJ2-1; TCRdb's assignment of TRBD1 cannot be checked, as there is no DNA. Germline V gives CDR1 SGHVS, CDR2 FQNEAQ. The CDR3 spans 16 residues. This CDR3 reads CASSLASQDSQREQFF.

V is TRBV24-1 and J is TRBJ2-1; TCRdb picks TRBD2, but there is no DNA to check that call. CDR1 KGHDR and CDR2 SFDVKD come from the germline V gene. CDR3 length equals 17 residues. CDR3: CATSDLGTSGDYNEQFF.

The chain links TRBV15 to TRBJ2-1; TCRdb's assignment of TRBD2 cannot be checked, as there is no DNA. Germline CDR1 LNHNV, CDR2 YYDKDF (reference sequence). This CDR3 is 17 amino acids long. The CDR3: CATSRASGGAHYNEQFF.

This chain connects TRBV10-2 to TRBJ2-7. Germline CDR1 is WSHSY and CDR2 is SAAADI. The CDR3 consists of 17 residues. This CDR3 reads CASSDPADGGTLSEQYF.

The genes are TRBV19 and TRBJ2-7; with no DNA, the TCRdb D assignment of TRBD1 cannot be verified. This CDR3 comprises 14 residues. Germline loops: CDR1 LNHDA, CDR2 SQIVND (reference sequence). This chain's CDR3 is CASSPGHGTYEQYF.

V usage is TRBV19 and J usage is TRBJ2-7. The CDR3 spans 11 residues. Germline loops: CDR1 LNHDA, CDR2 SQIVND (reference sequence). The CDR3: CASSHRYEQYF.

The rearrangement uses TRBV6-2 or TRBV6-3 and TRBJ2-1; TCRdb indicates TRBD1, and absent DNA this call remains unverified. The germline V gene encodes CDR1 MNHEY and CDR2 SVGEGT. The CDR3 covers 15 residues. The CDR3 here is CATKAGTSTYNEQFF.

The J gene is TRBJ2-1, the V gene TRBV29-1; TCRdb outputs TRBD1, but without DNA this stays unchecked. Germline loops: CDR1 SQVTM, CDR2 ANQGSEA. The CDR3 sequence is 11 residues long. The CDR3 sequence is CSVSPGFEQFF.